The clone carrying this T cell receptor (beta chain) was found many times. The antigen is undetermined. The entry originates in a study of T cells in Graves' hyperthyroidism and ophthalmopathy. Study at large: Blood from the periphery was taken at initial diagnosis, before any treatment.

This CDR3 is built from 16 residues. Germline-derived CDR1 and CDR2 are DFQATT and SNEGSKA (reference sequence). V shed 5 bases, J shed 6 bases, and the junction held 11 bases outside the gene matches. Amplification of TCR beta CDR3 regions used RNA as the template. The TCR CDR3 was amplified in a first-round RT-PCR using the HTBI primer set. In TCRdb, the multiplex PCR reads were re-called with MiXCR into one record per CDR3 protein. The table shows under 550,000 distinct CDR3 sequences, with around 20% occurring only once. The study, taken as a whole, reports: Ophthalmopathy onset followed model prediction by a median approximately 5.9 months. Most expanded thyroid clonotypes above 0.001 recurred in blood.

Uncontrolled infection, other autoimmune disease, pregnancy or lactation led to exclusion. The sequence was obtained from a man aged 40-49 years with Graves' ophthalmopathy. The source material was blood. J is TRBJ2-1 and V is TRBV20-1; 12 bases fit TRBD2. CDR3 region: CSALDSSGRAVNEQFF. The CDR3 region has the DNA TGCAGTGCTTTAGACTCTAGCGGGAGGGCCGTCAATGAGCAGTTCTTC.